The 14 T cell receptor beta chains presented below share a single source sample, sequenced in a study of neurological immune-mediated disorders. Time point meaning: longitudinal time-point 1 (baseline). Each CDR3 protein gets one entry after TCRdb re-called the 5' RACE reads with MiXCR. In the table there are some 71,000 distinct CDR3 sequences, roughly 10% of which are singletons. Sequencing used PBMCs. The origin of the receptors is a man younger than 45 in good health.

This clonotype was counted only a few times. The genes are TRBV20-1 and TRBJ2-1; 12 bases are shared with TRBD2. J was trimmed by 1 base and V by 4 bases; bases with no gene match: 11. Germline V lookup: CDR1 DFQATT, CDR2 SNEGSKA (reference sequence). This CDR3 spans 18 amino acids. The CDR3 bases are TGCAGTGCTATTAACCTAGCGGGAGGGCTAATGTCCTACAATGAGCAGTTCTTC. It yields the protein CSAINLAGGLMSYNEQFF.

The J gene is TRBJ1-1, the V gene TRBV18; D possibly corresponds to TRBD1 (5 bases). This CDR3 is built from 14 residues. The germline V gene has CDR1 KGHSH and CDR2 LQKENI. V shed 1 base and J shed 5 bases, with 11 bases lying between them. The CDR3 DNA follows: TGTGCCAGCTCACCACGAATGGAGGGGACTGAAGCTTTCTTT. It encodes CASSPRMEGTEAFF.

The J gene is TRBJ1-2, the V gene TRBV27, with D hard to call. In germline, CDR1 is MNHEY, CDR2 SMNVEV (reference sequence). This CDR3 comprises 14 residues. The V end was cut by 5 bases, the J end by 0 bases, with 10 bases between. CDR3 nucleotide sequence: TGTGCCAGCAGTCCAAGGACGCCTAACTATGGCTACACCTTC. Protein sequence: CASSPRTPNYGYTF.

This clonotype was picked up many times. The chain combines TRBV20-1 with TRBJ1-4; D gene uncertain. The CDR3 runs 15 residues. The germline V gene has CDR1 DFQATT and CDR2 SNEGSKA (reference sequence). V was clipped by 3 bases and J by 4 bases, with 15 bases between them. CDR3 bases: TGCAGTGCTAGGCGACGACGGCTGGTTAATGAAAAACTGTTTTTT. It yields the protein CSARRRRLVNEKLFF.

Many counts were recorded for this clonotype. The chain combines TRBV20-1 with TRBJ2-1, with 9 bases identical to TRBD2. Unmatched junction bases numbered 10, after V lost 2 bases and J lost 5 bases. The CDR3 is 16 residues long. Germline CDR1 and CDR2: DFQATT and SNEGSKA (reference sequence). DNA for the CDR3: TGCAGTGCTAGAACGCGGGAGGGCATGGGGAACAATGAGCAGTTCTTC. Translated, it gives CSARTREGMGNNEQFF.

This clonotype was seen repeatedly, ten times or more. The chain is built from TRBV6-6 and TRBJ1-6; D gene ambiguous. Trimming pared 2 bases from V and 6 bases from J, leaving 8 bases between. The CDR3 loop spans 14 amino acids. The germline V gene encodes CDR1 MNHNY and CDR2 SVGAGI (reference sequence). The CDR3 spells CASSYTRSNSPLHF. The CDR3 DNA reads as TGTGCCAGCAGTTACACAAGGTCTAATTCACCCCTCCACTTT.

This clonotype was recorded many times. The chain combines TRBV20-1 with TRBJ2-3; 10 nucleotides line up with TRBD1. CDR1 and CDR2 from the germline V gene are DFQATT and SNEGSKA (reference sequence). The CDR3 spans 15 residues. Trimming took 4 bases from V and 3 from J; bases not matched to a gene: 7. CDR3 nucleotide sequence: TGCAGTGCTACCGGCCGGGACAGGGGAACAGATACGCAGTATTTT. Residues: CSATGRDRGTDTQYF.

Ten or more counts support this clonotype. J is TRBJ1-1 and V is TRBV29-1; D is unclear. This CDR3 comprises 13 residues. Germline values: CDR1 SQVTM, CDR2 ANQGSEA. V lost 7 bases and J 1 base, leaving 13 bases between the germline ends. DNA of the CDR3: TGCAGCGCCCCAAAGACATCGAACACTGAAGCTTTCTTT. Amino acids: CSAPKTSNTEAFF.

There are many counts of this clonotype. This chain joins TRBV7-2 and TRBJ2-3; 13 bases fit TRBD2. With V trimmed by 2 bases and J by 2 bases, 7 bases remained unmatched. The CDR3 spans 18 residues. Looked up from germline, CDR1 is SGHTA and CDR2 is FQGNSA. The CDR3 loop is CASSLRLLAGGVTDTQYF. As DNA, the CDR3 is TGTGCCAGCAGCTTAAGGTTACTAGCGGGAGGGGTCACAGATACGCAGTATTTT.

In this sample, this clonotype turned up many times. The chain is built from TRBV5-6 and TRBJ2-3; the match to TRBD2 covers 7 bases. With 4 bases clipped from V and 9 bases from J, the junction kept 11 bases outside the gene matches. The CDR3 has 14 residues. From germline, CDR1 is SGHDT and CDR2 YYEEEE. The CDR3 nucleotides are TGTGCCAGCAGCCCGGGAGGCGACGGCGGCACGCAGTATTTT. Its protein is CASSPGGDGGTQYF.

Many counts were recorded for this clonotype. The V call is TRBV6-6, the J call TRBJ2-3; no definite D call. Trimming pared 2 bases from V and 0 bases from J, leaving 15 bases between. Germline V lookup: CDR1 MNHNY, CDR2 SVGAGI (reference sequence). The CDR3 has 17 amino acids. The CDR3 nucleotides read TGTGCCAGCAGTTACGGGATAAGACGGACCAGCACAGATACGCAGTATTTT. This codes for CASSYGIRRTSTDTQYF.

Points on this clonotype: Given a much more abundant clone one base away, this may be a read error. The chain recombines TRBV4-1 with TRBJ1-2, with D unresolved. The CDR3 totals 15 residues. Germline V gives CDR1 MGHRA, CDR2 YSYEKL. V lost 0 bases and J lost 8, with 16 bases in between. The CDR3 DNA sequence: TGCGCCAGCAGCCAAGATTCGGTCACCCACTCCGGCTACACCTTC. Translating it yields CASSQDSVTHSGYTF.

The sample holds many counts of this clonotype. V usage is TRBV5-1 and J usage is TRBJ2-5; D is uncertain. V dropped 0 bases and J dropped 5 bases, with 8 bases sitting between them. Germline-derived CDR1 and CDR2 are SGHRS and YFSETQ. There are 13 residues in the CDR3. The CDR3 sequence: CASSLAVLETQYF. CDR3 bases: TGCGCCAGCAGCTTGGCCGTTTTGGAGACCCAGTACTTC.

This clonotype has ten or more counts. J is TRBJ2-7 and V is TRBV3-1; no firm D call. This CDR3 is 12 amino acids long. Trimming took off 1 base at V and 5 bases at J, with 6 bases between the two ends. CDR1 and CDR2 from the germline V gene are LGHDT and YNNKEL (reference sequence). The CDR3 bases are TGTGCCAGCAGCCAAGGGGCCAACGAGCAGTACTTC. This codes for CASSQGANEQYF.